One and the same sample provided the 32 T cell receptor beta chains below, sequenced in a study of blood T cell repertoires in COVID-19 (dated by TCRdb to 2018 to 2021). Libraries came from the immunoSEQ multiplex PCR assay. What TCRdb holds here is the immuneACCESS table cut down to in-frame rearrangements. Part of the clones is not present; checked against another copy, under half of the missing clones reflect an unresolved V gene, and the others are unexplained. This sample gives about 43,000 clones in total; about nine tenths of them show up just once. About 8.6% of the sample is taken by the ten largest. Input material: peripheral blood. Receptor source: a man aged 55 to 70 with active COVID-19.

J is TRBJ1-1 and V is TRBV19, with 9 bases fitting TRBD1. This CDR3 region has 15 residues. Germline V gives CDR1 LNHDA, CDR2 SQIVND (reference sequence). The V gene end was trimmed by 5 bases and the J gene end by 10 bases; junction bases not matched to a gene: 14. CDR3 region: CASSDLDRGLGAAFF. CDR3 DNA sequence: TGTGCCAGTAGTGACCTGGACAGGGGTCTCGGGGCAGCTTTCTTT.

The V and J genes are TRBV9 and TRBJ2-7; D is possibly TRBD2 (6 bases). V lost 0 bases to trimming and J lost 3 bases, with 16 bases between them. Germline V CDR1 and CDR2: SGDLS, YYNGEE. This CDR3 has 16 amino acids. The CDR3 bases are TGTGCCAGCAGCGTAGGAATAGCGGCCACCTACTACGAGCAGTACTTC. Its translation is CASSVGIAATYYEQYF.

CDR3 nucleotides: TGTGCCAGCAGCAAAGCATCGACTACCGGGACAGGGGTCAATGAGCAGTTCTTC. Protein: CASSKASTTGTGVNEQFF. This chain connects TRBV21-1 to TRBJ2-1; the table gives TRBD1 as D, unverified against the DNA. TRBV21-1 is a pseudogene. This CDR3 comprises 18 residues.

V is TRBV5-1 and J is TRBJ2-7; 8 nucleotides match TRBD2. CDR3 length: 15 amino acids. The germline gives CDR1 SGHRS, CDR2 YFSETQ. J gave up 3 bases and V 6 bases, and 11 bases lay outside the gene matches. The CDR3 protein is CASTRGGGTSYEQYF. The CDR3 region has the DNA TGCGCCAGCACCCGGGGGGGCGGGACAAGCTACGAGCAGTACTTC.

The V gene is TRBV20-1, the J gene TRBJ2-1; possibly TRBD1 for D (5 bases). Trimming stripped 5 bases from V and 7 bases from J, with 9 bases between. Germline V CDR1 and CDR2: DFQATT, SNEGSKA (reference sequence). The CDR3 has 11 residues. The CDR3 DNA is TGCAGTGCTGTCAGGGTGAATGAGCAGTTCTTC. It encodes CSAVRVNEQFF.

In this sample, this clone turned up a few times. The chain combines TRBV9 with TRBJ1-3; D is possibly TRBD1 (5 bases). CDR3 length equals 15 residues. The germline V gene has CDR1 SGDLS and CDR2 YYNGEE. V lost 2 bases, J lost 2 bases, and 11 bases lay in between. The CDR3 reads CASSVGGSAGNTIYF. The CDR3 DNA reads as TGTGCCAGCAGCGTGGGGGGGAGCGCTGGAAACACCATATATTTT.

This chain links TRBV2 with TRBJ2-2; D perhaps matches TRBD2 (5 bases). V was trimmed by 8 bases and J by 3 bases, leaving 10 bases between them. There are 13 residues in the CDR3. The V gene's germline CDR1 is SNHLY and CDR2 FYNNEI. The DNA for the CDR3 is TGTGCCAGCTCTAGCTCTTACACCGGGGAGCTGTTTTTT. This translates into CASSSSYTGELFF.

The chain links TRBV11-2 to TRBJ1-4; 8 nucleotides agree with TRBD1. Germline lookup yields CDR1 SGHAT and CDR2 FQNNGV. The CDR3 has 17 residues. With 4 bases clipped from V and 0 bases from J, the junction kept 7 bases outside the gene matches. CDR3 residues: CASSSRTGFSTNEKLFF. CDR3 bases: TGTGCCAGCAGCTCTAGGACAGGGTTCTCAACTAATGAAAAACTGTTTTTT.

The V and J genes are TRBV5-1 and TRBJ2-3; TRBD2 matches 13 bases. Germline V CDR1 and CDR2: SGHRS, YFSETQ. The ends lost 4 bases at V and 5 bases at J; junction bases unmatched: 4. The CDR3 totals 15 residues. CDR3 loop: CASSGGLAGLDTQYF. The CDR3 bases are TGCGCCAGCAGCGGGGGACTAGCGGGACTAGATACGCAGTATTTT.

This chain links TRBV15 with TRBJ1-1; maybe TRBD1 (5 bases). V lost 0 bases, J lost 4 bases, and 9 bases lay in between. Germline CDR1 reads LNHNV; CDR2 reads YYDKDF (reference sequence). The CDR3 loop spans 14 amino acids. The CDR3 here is CATSRDGGSTEAFF. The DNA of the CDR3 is TGTGCCACCAGCAGAGATGGGGGGTCCACTGAAGCTTTCTTT.

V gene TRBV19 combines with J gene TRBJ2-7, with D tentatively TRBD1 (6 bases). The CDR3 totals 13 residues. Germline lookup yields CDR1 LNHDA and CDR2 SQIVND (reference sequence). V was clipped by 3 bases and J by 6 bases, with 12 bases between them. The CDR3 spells CASSISQGTEQYF. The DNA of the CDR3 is TGTGCCAGTAGTATCTCACAGGGTACCGAGCAGTACTTC.

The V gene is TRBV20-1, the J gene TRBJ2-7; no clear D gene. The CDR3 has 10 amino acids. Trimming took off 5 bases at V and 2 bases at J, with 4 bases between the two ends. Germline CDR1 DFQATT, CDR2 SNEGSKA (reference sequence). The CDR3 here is CSALTYEQYF. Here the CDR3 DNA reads TGCAGTGCTCTAACCTACGAGCAGTACTTC.

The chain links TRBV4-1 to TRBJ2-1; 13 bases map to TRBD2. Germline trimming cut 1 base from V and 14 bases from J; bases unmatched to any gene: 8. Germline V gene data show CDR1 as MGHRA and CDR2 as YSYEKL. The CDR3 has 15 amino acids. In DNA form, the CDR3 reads TGCGCCAGCAGCCAAGTCGGACTAGCGGGAGAGGGGGAGTTCTTC. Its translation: CASSQVGLAGEGEFF.

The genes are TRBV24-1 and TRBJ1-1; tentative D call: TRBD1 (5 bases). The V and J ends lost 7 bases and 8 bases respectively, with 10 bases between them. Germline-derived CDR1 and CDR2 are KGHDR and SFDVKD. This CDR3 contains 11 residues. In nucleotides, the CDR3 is TGTGCCACCAGACAGGAACGGGAAGCTTTCTTT. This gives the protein CATRQEREAFF.

The DNA of the CDR3 is TGTGCCAGCACCCTCGCCGGCAGAGGTATTCAGTACTTC. Amino acid sequence: CASTLAGRGIQYF. The chain uses TRBV12-3 or TRBV12-4 and TRBJ2-4; D call uncertain. This CDR3 comprises 13 residues. Trimming cost V 7 bases and J 10 bases, with 17 bases left between them.

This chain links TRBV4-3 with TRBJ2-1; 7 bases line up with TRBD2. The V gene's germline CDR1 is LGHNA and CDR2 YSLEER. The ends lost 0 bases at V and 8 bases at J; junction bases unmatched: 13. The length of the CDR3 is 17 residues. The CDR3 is CASSQDPMREIGYEQFF. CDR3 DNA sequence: TGCGCCAGCAGCCAAGATCCGATGCGGGAGATAGGTTATGAGCAGTTCTTC.

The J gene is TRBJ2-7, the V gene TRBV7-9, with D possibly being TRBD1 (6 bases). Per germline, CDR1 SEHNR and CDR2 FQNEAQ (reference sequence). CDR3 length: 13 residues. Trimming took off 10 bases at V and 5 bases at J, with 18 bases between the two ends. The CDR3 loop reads CATGAQGLNEQYF. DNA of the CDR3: TGTGCCACAGGGGCGCAGGGGCTCAACGAGCAGTACTTC. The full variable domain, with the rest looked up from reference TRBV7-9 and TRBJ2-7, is DTGVSQNPRHKITKRGQNVTFRCDPISEHNRLYWYRQTLGQGPEFLTYFQNEAQLEKSRLLSDRFSAERPKGSFSTLEIQRTEQGDSAMYLCATGAQGLNEQYFGPGTRLTVT.

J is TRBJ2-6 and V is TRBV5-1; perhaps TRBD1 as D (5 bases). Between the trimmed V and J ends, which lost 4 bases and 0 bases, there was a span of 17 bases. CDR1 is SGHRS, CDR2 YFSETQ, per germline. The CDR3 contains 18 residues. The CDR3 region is CASSHSTGTNSGANVLTF. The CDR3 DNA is TGCGCCAGCAGCCACTCTACAGGTACCAACTCTGGGGCCAACGTCCTGACTTTC.

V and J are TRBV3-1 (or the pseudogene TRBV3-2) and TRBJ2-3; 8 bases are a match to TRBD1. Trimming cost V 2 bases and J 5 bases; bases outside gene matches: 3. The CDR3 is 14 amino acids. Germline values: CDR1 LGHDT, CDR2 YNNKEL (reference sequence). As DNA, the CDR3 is TGTGCCAGCAGCCAACAGGGGGCGTTAGATACGCAGTATTTT. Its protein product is CASSQQGALDTQYF.

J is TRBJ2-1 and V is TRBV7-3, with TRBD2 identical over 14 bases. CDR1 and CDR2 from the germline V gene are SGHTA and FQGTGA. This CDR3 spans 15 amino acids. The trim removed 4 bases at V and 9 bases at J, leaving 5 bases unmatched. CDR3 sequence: CASSSTSGRASEQFF. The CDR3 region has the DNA TGTGCCAGCAGCTCGACTAGCGGGAGGGCGAGTGAGCAGTTCTTC.

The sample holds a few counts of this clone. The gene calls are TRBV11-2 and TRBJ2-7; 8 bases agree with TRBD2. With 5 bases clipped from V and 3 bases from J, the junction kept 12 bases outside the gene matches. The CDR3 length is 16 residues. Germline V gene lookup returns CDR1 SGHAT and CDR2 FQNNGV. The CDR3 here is CASSPEGASGFYEQYF. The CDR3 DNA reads TGTGCCAGCAGCCCAGAAGGGGCTAGCGGGTTCTACGAGCAGTACTTC.

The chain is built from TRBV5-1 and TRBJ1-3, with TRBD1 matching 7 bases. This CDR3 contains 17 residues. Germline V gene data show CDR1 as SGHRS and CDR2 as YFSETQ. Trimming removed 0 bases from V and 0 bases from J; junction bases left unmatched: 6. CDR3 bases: TGCGCCAGCAGCTTGGGGTCCAGGGACAGCTCTGGAAACACCATATATTTT. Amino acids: CASSLGSRDSSGNTIYF.

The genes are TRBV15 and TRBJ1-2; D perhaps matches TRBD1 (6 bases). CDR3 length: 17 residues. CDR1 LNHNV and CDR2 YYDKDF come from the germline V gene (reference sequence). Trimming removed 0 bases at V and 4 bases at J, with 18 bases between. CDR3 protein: CATSRDLPSQGGYGYTF. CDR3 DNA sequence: TGTGCCACCAGCAGAGATCTGCCGTCACAGGGTGGCTATGGCTACACCTTC.

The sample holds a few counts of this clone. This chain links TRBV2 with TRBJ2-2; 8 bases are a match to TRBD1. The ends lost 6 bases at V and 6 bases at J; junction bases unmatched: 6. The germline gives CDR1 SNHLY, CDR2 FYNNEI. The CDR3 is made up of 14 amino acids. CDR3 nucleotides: TGTGCCAGCAGGGACAGGGCGGCTCCCGGGGAGCTGTTTTTT. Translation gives CASRDRAAPGELFF.

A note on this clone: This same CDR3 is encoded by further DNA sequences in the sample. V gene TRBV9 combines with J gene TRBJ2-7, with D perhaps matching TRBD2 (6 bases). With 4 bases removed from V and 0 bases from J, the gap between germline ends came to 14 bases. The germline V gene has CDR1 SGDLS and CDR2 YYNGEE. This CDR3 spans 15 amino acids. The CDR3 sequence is CASSPRAGSSYEQYF. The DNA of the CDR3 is TGTGCCAGCAGCCCCCGCGCGGGGAGCTCCTACGAGCAGTACTTC.

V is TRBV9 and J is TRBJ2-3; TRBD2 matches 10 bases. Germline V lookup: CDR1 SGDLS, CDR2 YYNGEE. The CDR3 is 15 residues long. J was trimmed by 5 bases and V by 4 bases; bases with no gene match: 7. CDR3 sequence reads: CASSPLAGEGDTQYF. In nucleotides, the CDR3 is TGTGCCAGCAGCCCTCTAGCGGGAGAGGGAGATACGCAGTATTTT.

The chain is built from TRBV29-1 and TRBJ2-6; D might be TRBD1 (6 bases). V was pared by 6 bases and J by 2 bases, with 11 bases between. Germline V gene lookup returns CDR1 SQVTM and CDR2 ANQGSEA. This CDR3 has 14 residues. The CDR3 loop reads CSVPTGAGANVLTF. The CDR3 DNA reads TGCAGCGTCCCGACAGGCGCTGGGGCCAACGTCCTGACTTTC.

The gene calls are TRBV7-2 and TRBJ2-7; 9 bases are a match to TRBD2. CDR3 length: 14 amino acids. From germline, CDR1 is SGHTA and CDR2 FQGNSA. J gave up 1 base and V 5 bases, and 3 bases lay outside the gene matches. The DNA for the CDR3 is TGTGCCAGCAGCCCGGGACTAGCATCCTACGAGCAGTACTTC. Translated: CASSPGLASYEQYF.

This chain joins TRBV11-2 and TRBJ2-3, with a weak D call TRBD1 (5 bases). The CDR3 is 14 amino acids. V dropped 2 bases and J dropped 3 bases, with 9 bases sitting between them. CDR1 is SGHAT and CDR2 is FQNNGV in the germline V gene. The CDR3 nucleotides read TGTGCCAGCAGCTTACGCCAGGGTACAGATACGCAGTATTTT. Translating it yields CASSLRQGTDTQYF.

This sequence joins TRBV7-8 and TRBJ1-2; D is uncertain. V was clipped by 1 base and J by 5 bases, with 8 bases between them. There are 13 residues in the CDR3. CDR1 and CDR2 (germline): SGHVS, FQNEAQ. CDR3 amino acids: CASSLDEVYGYTF. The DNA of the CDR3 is TGTGCCAGCAGCTTAGACGAGGTATATGGCTACACCTTC. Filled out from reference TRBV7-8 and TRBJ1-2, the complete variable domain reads GAGVSQSPRYKVAKRGQDVALRCDPISGHVSLFWYQQALGQGPEFLTYFQNEAQLDKSGLPSDRFFAERPEGSVSTLKIQRTQQEDSAVYLCASSLDEVYGYTFGSGTRLTVV.

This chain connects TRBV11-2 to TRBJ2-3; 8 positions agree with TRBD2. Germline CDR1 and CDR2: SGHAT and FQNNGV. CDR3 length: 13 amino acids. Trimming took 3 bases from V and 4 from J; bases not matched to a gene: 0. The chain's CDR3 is CASSLGLADTQYF. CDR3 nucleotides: TGTGCCAGCAGCTTGGGACTAGCAGATACGCAGTATTTT.

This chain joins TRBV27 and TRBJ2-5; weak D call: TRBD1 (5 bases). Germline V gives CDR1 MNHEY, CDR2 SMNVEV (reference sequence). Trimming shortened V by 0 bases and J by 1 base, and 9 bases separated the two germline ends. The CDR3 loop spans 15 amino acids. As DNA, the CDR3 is TGTGCCAGCAGTTTATCCAGGGATCGCCAAGAGACCCAGTACTTC. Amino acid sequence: CASSLSRDRQETQYF.